Included here is one T cell receptor beta chain sequence, with context. Its target is not known. The data derive from a study of T-cell memory formation after mild COVID-19. Study observations and caveats: Clones that got smaller from day 15 to 85 had even CD4/CD8, while clones growing later tipped toward CD4+.

The V gene lost 1 base and the J gene lost 2 bases, with 10 bases spanning the gap. The CDR3 contains 14 residues. Germline loops: CDR1 SGHRS, CDR2 YFSETQ. TCRdb analysed the 5' RACE reads with MiXCR anew, one entry per CDR3 protein. The sample holds hundreds of thousands of distinct CDR3 sequences, approximately 20% seen once. This TCR derives from an adult woman who had mild COVID-19 (a few samples of this study predate the infection). Cell type and time point are not known. Sequencing was done on a sample of PBMCs or a T cell subset sorted from them (not recorded which). The rearrangement uses TRBV5-1 and TRBJ2-7; no reliable D call. In DNA, the CDR3 is TGCGCCAGCAGCTTGATGCAGGCGACCTACGAGCAGTACTTC. Its protein product is CASSLMQATYEQYF.